This T cell receptor beta chain was recovered during a study of response to subunit inactivated influenza vaccine. Whole-study results and caveats: Every seasonal influenza vaccination brings in few new T cells, the authors suggested.

TCRdb fed the RT-PCR reads into MiXCR, producing one record per CDR3 protein. The table lists 300,000 to 350,000 distinct CDR3 sequences, 22% of them singletons. This clonotype has a count of ten or more. Its antigen is unidentified. CDR1 is SGHDT and CDR2 is YYEEEE in the germline V gene. Trimming took off 6 bases at V and 7 bases at J, with 13 bases between the two ends. This CDR3 has 12 amino acids. This chain links TRBV5-6 with TRBJ1-2; D is unresolved. The sequenced sample was PBMCs from blood, obtained about 20 months after vaccination. This clonotype originated in a man between 45 and 75 years old who received an inactivated influenza vaccine. The CDR3 nucleotides are TGTGCCAGCACCTCCGCCCTGGGTGGCTACACCTTC. Translating gives CASTSALGGYTF.